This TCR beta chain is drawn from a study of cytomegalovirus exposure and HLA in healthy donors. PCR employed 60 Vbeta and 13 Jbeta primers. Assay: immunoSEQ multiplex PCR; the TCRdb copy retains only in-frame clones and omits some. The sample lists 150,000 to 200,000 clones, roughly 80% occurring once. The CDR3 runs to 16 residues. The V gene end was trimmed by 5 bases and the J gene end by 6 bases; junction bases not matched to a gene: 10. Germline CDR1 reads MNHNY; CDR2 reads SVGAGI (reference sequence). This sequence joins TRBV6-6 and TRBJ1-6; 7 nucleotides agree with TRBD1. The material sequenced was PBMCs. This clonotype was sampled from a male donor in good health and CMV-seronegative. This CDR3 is CASSQPSDRSNSPLHF. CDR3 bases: TGTGCCAGCAGTCAACCCTCGGACAGGAGTAATTCACCCCTCCACTTT.